This T cell receptor beta chain was retrieved from a study of shared clonotypes between healthy human individuals. Positive CCR7 selection of CD45RO-negative cells yielded the naive CD8 cells, and terminally differentiated effector memory CD45RA+ cells were excluded. Only Caucasian adults living in Nashville, Tennessee made up the donor group. Concerning this clone itself: This sample includes further DNA sequences coding for the same CDR3.

Per germline, CDR1 LNHNV and CDR2 YYDKDF (reference sequence). This CDR3 has 14 amino acids. V lost 6 bases to trimming and J lost 1 base; unmatched junction nucleotides: 4. Assay: immunoSEQ multiplex PCR; the TCRdb copy retains only in-frame clones and omits some. The repertoire holds millions of clones, with less than 95% as singletons. This receptor was taken from a man younger than 30 in good health. V and J are TRBV15 and TRBJ1-1; 8 bases match TRBD1. Material for sequencing was naive CD8+ T cells sorted from blood. This CDR3 reads CATSPGGENTEAFF. The CDR3 DNA follows: TGTGCCACCAGTCCAGGGGGCGAGAACACTGAAGCTTTCTTT.